Below are 10 T cell receptor beta chains sequenced from a single sample in a study of beta chain features in type 1 diabetes. Study-wide findings and caveats: All four CD4+ subsets of Type 1 diabetes patients contained TCRB CDR3s that were moderately but significantly shorter.

Expressed TCRB transcripts were sequenced after all isolated RNA was converted to cDNA. Repertoires were generated with immunoSEQ multiplex PCR, while TCRdb's copy carries only in-frame clones and drops some. Found here are some 350,000 clones, about 13% of them singletons; the top ten hold about 0.016%. The antigens these receptors bind are not known. Sequenced material: naive CD4+ T cells from blood. Receptors originate from a woman aged 18 to 35 with type 1 diabetes.

This clone was seen a handful of times. The chain is built from TRBV7-3 and TRBJ2-1; possible D gene TRBD2, 5 bases. Germline CDR1 SGHTA, CDR2 FQGTGA. V was cut by 3 bases and J by 7 bases, with 13 bases left in between. This CDR3 contains 14 residues. The CDR3 region is CASSFFGDYNEQFF. The CDR3 bases are TGTGCCAGCAGCTTTTTTGGCGACTATAATGAGCAGTTCTTC.

A few counts support this clone. V usage is TRBV7-9 and J usage is TRBJ2-7; 7 bases align to TRBD1. V lost 1 base, J lost 5 bases, and 8 bases stayed unmatched. CDR1 is SEHNR, CDR2 FQNEAQ, per germline (reference sequence). The CDR3 sequence is 15 residues long. CDR3 amino acids: CASSLGQGPLDEQYF. The CDR3 coding sequence is TGTGCCAGCAGCTTAGGACAGGGTCCCTTAGACGAGCAGTACTTC.

The chain has TRBV28 and TRBJ1-1, with a weak D call TRBD1 (6 bases). V was cut by 7 bases and J by 5 bases, with 11 bases left in between. CDR3 size: 12 residues. Germline CDR1 MDHEN, CDR2 SYDVKM. The DNA of the CDR3 is TGTGCCAGCACCGAGGGGGATACTGAAGCTTTCTTT. This gives the protein CASTEGDTEAFF.

This clone was found once. This chain connects TRBV5-1 to TRBJ2-5; D gene uncertain. Germline V gives CDR1 SGHRS, CDR2 YFSETQ. Trimming left V 1 base short and J 3 bases short, with 13 bases between. This CDR3 has 15 amino acids. CDR3 loop: CASSLRGIGKETQYF. The CDR3 DNA follows: TGCGCCAGCAGCTTGCGAGGAATCGGTAAAGAGACCCAGTACTTC.

This clone came up a few times. The chain is built from TRBV7-2 and TRBJ1-5; maybe TRBD1 (5 bases). The CDR3 totals 13 residues. Looked up from germline, CDR1 is SGHTA and CDR2 is FQGNSA. V lost 4 bases and J lost 6, with 10 bases in between. The CDR3 coding sequence is TGTGCCAGCAGCTGGCAGGGAGGTCAGCCCCAGCATTTT. Translation gives CASSWQGGQPQHF.

J is TRBJ1-1 and V is TRBV6-6; 7 bases are a match to TRBD1. V lost 8 bases and J lost 5; bases outside the gene matches: 2. Germline V gene data show CDR1 as MNHNY and CDR2 as SVGAGI (reference sequence). CDR3 size: 11 residues. DNA for the CDR3: TGTGCCAGCCTCAGGGGGACTGAAGCTTTCTTT. Translation gives CASLRGTEAFF.

V is TRBV28 and J is TRBJ2-3; D uncertain. The V gene lost 7 bases and the J gene lost 0 bases, with 11 bases spanning the gap. This CDR3 spans 14 amino acids. Germline V gene sequence: CDR1 MDHEN, CDR2 SYDVKM. Written as DNA, the CDR3 is TGTGCCAGCATACCGGGTCCTAGCACAGATACGCAGTATTTT. Translation gives CASIPGPSTDTQYF.

This clone was found a few times. This rearrangement joins TRBV27 to TRBJ2-5; 9 bases align to TRBD1. The germline V gene encodes CDR1 MNHEY and CDR2 SMNVEV (reference sequence). V shed 5 bases and J 3 bases; nucleotides not matched to a gene: 7. The CDR3 covers 15 residues. CDR3 in DNA: TGTGCCAGCAGTCCTACGGGGACAGGGAAAGAGACCCAGTACTTC. Translated: CASSPTGTGKETQYF.

The genes are TRBV7-2 and TRBJ2-6; 10 nucleotides agree with TRBD1. The CDR3 spans 18 residues. Trimming took 5 bases from V and 2 from J; bases not matched to a gene: 9. From germline, CDR1 is SGHTA and CDR2 FQGNSA. CDR3 loop: CASSGLDRGSTGANVLTF. CDR3 nucleotide sequence: TGTGCCAGCAGCGGGCTGGACAGGGGGTCTACTGGGGCCAACGTCCTGACTTTC. Using reference TRBV7-2 and TRBJ2-6 for the parts outside the CDR3, the full variable domain is GAGVSQSPSNKVTEKGKDVELRCDPISGHTALYWYRQSLGQGLEFLIYFQGNSAPDKSGLPSDRFSAERTGGSVSTLTIQRTQQEDSAVYLCASSGLDRGSTGANVLTFGAGSRLTVL.

The chain combines TRBV5-1 with TRBJ2-3; 10 bases fit TRBD1. CDR1 SGHRS and CDR2 YFSETQ come from the germline V gene. There are 13 residues in the CDR3. The V gene end was trimmed by 3 bases and the J gene end by 6 bases; junction bases not matched to a gene: 1. DNA for the CDR3: TGCGCCAGCAGCTGGACAGGGGGGGATACGCAGTATTTT. It specifies CASSWTGGDTQYF.